This T cell receptor (beta chain) was captured in a study of T cells after yellow fever vaccination. One entry per CDR3 protein, called by TCRdb with MiXCR from the 5' RACE reads. The sample yields under 400,000 distinct CDR3 sequences, around an eighth seen once. This CDR3 has 13 amino acids. V lost 5 bases and J lost 1, with 8 bases in between. CDR1 is SGHAT and CDR2 is FQNNGV in the germline V gene. Remarks on this clonotype: The antigen is not known.

Whole-study results and caveats: On re-exposure, the response was weaker but peaked faster, at day 5 versus 15.

Sequenced material: CD4+ T cells sorted from PBMCs, taken 15 days after the yellow fever booster vaccination. The V gene is TRBV11-2, the J gene TRBJ1-1, with no clear D. The TCR comes from a man between 18 and 29 years old who received the YFV17D yellow fever vaccine. CDR3 nucleotide sequence: TGTGCCAGCAGCAGGGCTGAGAACACTGAAGCTTTCTTT. It yields the protein CASSRAENTEAFF.